Shown below are 7 T cell receptor beta chains from a single sample sequenced in a study of shared clonotypes between healthy human individuals. Using immunoSEQ multiplex PCR, the repertoire was profiled, and TCRdb retains in-frame clones only, with some absent. The top ten hold 1% to 1.5% of the sample, which has over a million clones, over 95% seen once. The sample consisted of naive CD4+ T cells sorted from blood. Subset meaning: CD45RA+ positively selected. Receptors originate from a man aged 25-45 years in good health.

This chain links TRBV7-6 with TRBJ2-5; D not resolved. Germline V gives CDR1 SGHVS, CDR2 FNYEAQ. V lost 5 bases and J 2 bases, leaving 3 bases between the germline ends. This CDR3 spans 11 amino acids. The CDR3 nucleotides read TGTGCCAGCAGCCAGCAAGAGACCCAGTACTTC. This gives the protein CASSQQETQYF.

The gene calls are TRBV10-3 and TRBJ2-7; TRBD1 matches 10 bases. V was pared by 6 bases and J by 5 bases, with 4 bases of the junction left unmatched. The CDR3 length is 13 residues. In germline, CDR1 is ENHRY, CDR2 SYGVKD. For the CDR3, the DNA is TGTGCCATCAGATTGACAGGGGGCGACGAGCAGTACTTC. Encoded protein: CAIRLTGGDEQYF.

This rearrangement joins TRBV12-5 to TRBJ1-2; D unresolved. V was trimmed by 7 bases and J by 2 bases, leaving 14 bases between them. The CDR3 consists of 14 residues. The germline V gene has CDR1 LGHNT and CDR2 FRNRAP. The CDR3 here is CASALGEGNYGYTF. The CDR3 coding sequence is TGTGCTAGTGCCCTCGGGGAGGGCAACTATGGCTACACCTTC.

The chain employs TRBV19 and TRBJ1-2; D is unresolved. The CDR3 loop spans 12 amino acids. Germline V gene sequence: CDR1 LNHDA, CDR2 SQIVND (reference sequence). V lost 2 bases to trimming and J lost 7 bases, with 8 bases between them. The CDR3 DNA reads as TGTGCCAGTAGTATATTGGGTGGTGGCTACACCTTC. This codes for CASSILGGGYTF. Looking up the rest from reference TRBV19 and TRBJ1-2 gives the full variable domain: DGGITQSPKYLFRKEGQNVTLSCEQNLNHDAMYWYRQDPGQGLRLIYYSQIVNDFQKGDIAEGYSVSREKKESFPLTVTSAQKNPTAFYLCASSILGGGYTFGSGTRLTVV.

The chain couples TRBV19 to TRBJ2-6; the match to TRBD2 covers 9 bases. Germline V gene sequence: CDR1 LNHDA, CDR2 SQIVND (reference sequence). V gave up 6 bases and J gave up 1 base; unmatched junction bases: 10. The CDR3 length is 18 residues. Here the CDR3 reads CASSQPLAGASGANVLTF. As DNA, the CDR3 is TGTGCCAGTAGCCAACCACTAGCGGGCGCATCTGGGGCCAACGTCCTGACTTTC.

This chain joins TRBV11-2 and TRBJ2-3; tentative D call: TRBD1 (6 bases). V was shortened by 2 bases and J by 6 bases, with 24 bases between the two germline ends. Germline loops: CDR1 SGHAT, CDR2 FQNNGV. The CDR3 covers 18 residues. CDR3 coding DNA: TGTGCCAGCAGCTTACTGCGGCGGCCGTTGAGGGGGACGGATACGCAGTATTTT. As protein: CASSLLRRPLRGTDTQYF.

The chain carries TRBV11-3 and TRBJ2-1, with 7 bases fitting TRBD1. CDR1 is SGHNT and CDR2 is YENEEA in the germline V gene. This CDR3 comprises 13 residues. With 3 bases clipped from V and 8 bases from J, the junction kept 4 bases outside the gene matches. The CDR3 sequence is CASSFADRDEQFF. In nucleotides, the CDR3 is TGTGCCAGCAGCTTTGCCGACAGGGATGAGCAGTTCTTC.